This T cell receptor (beta chain) was found in a study of naive and memory T cell subsets (dated by TCRdb to 2017 to 2019). Turning to the overall study: The study applied an open-source, UMI-based TCR alpha and beta sequencing pipeline to sorted naive and memory peripheral blood T cell subsets. RNA was DNase-treated and reverse transcribed with TCR constant-region primers, mostly using SuperScript III. IgG serology results and the functional CMV T cell responses were in complete agreement.

This clonotype was seen at least ten times. Its antigen remains unidentified. No per-base quality is available; no much larger clone lies one base away. Library preparation was by UMI-ligation and nested PCR. To cover both TRBC1 and TRBC2, the beta constant-region primer consisted of an equimolar mix of two oligonucleotides. Four rounds of PCR, combining the SP2 primer with nested alpha and beta constant-region primers, were used to amplify the ligated cDNA. A single-stranded oligonucleotide containing the SP2 primer and a 12-nucleotide UMI was joined to the 3' end of the cDNA by T4 RNA ligase 1. Incubation of the ligation reaction was carried out at 16 degrees C for roughly 19-24 hours. To avoid over-amplification, PCR2 was usually performed as a SYBR Green qPCR and halted once a predetermined threshold was reached. Apart from the first purification, every purification step used Agencourt AMPure XP magnetic beads. Libraries were quantified by Qubit and checked on a TapeStation, with a main peak expected near 650 bp. The pooled libraries were sequenced on an Illumina MiSeq using v2 2x251 paired-end kits, which usually yielded about 0.9-2.1 million reads per sample. Each sample's library went into the pool at around 4 nM, and roughly 5-7.5% PhiX was added to help with cluster recognition. Per the source publication's procedure: V and J genes were assigned to Demultiplexor-processed FASTQ reads by Decombinator through tag matching, with a single base-pair mismatch being allowed. UMIs were used by Collapsinator to correct both sequencing errors and frequency errors arising from PCR heterogeneity. CDR3Translator translated TCRs and extracted CDR3s from the conserved cysteine to the FGXG phenylalanine, flagging non-productive sequences. Repertoires were subsampled to equal numbers of UMI-defined TCRs before Gini, Shannon entropy and inverse Simpson indices were calculated. Within the linear range, a power law was fitted to clonotype abundance distributions using maximum likelihood. For one naive CD8 sample, the pipeline and MIGEC produced similar UMI counts, unique TCR numbers and clonal distributions. In one analysis, naive TCRs also found in any memory subset of the same donor were removed from the naive repertoire. The repertoires were searched for approximately 7,000 CMV-associated CDR3 sequences that had been compiled from VDJdb and a published dataset. TCRdb reprocessing: public reads trimmed at Q25 with fastp, clones called with MiXCR, in-frame beta chains kept. CDR3 protein duplicates are merged, each entry listing the most common genes and DNA. The V and J calls were determined by TCRdb, not by the authors. For this sample there are roughly 140,000 distinct CDR3 sequences; roughly a fifth appear just once. The leading ten clones occupy 0.5% to 0.75% of the sample.

V loses 0 bases of germline sequence and J loses 0 bases, and the interval between the two ends is 11 bases. CDR1 and CDR2, looked up from the germline V gene (reference sequence), are MNHNY and SVGAGI. The CDR3 starts with the cysteine, ends with the phenylalanine, and has 17 residues. Only the CDR3 portion is preserved as DNA: 51 bases, with reading frame beginning at the first base. From the second PCR step on, the TCR alpha and beta chain libraries were amplified in separate reactions. Donor CMV status was determined by IFNgamma production from CD4+ T cells after overnight stimulation of fresh PBMCs with CMV viral lysate. CD4 T cells were positively selected using Miltenyi beads, after which CD8 T cells were positively selected from the CD4-negative fraction. Cells stained for CD3, CD4, CD8, CD45RA, CD27 and a live/dead dye were sorted on a BD Aria II into four subsets by CD45RA and CD27. A few healthy volunteers provided blood, and the blood of each volunteer was split into CD4 and CD8 T cells and then into four differentiation subsets. Around 120 ml of peripheral blood was drawn per donor, and PBMC were isolated by Ficoll-Paque PLUS density-gradient centrifugation. Sorted cells were lysed in RLT buffer, after which RNA was extracted using a Qiagen RNeasy kit and stored at -80 degrees C.

General conclusions and limits of the study: The repertoire findings for the naive and memory subsets could not be validated against a ground truth because none was available. A few larger clonotypes were present in naive repertoires, especially CD8 naive repertoires, and these clonotypes were possibly memory cells re-expressing CD45RA. Each clonotype was defined as a single alpha or beta chain sequence rather than as a paired alpha/beta receptor. RNA-based TCR counts may be affected by expression changes linked to T cell activation and differentiation. The abundance of TCRs followed a power law with an exponent that differed between naive and memory subsets yet stayed consistent across the three individuals. Following error correction, more than 90% of naive TCR sequences occurred only once, which made naive abundance distributions much steeper than those of memory subsets. In both CD4 and CD8 cells, going from naive through CM, EM and EMRA, the Gini index went up while Shannon and inverse Simpson diversity went down.

This sequence was found in a human donor in good health. Material for sequencing was naive CD8+ T cells from blood. The intended sense of this specimen's cell subset or site label: naive T cells, CD45RA high CD27+. Recombination joined TRBV6-6 with TRBJ2-2; tentative D gene TRBD1, with 6 bases matching. The CDR3 in this case is CASSYSLWTANTGELFF. The base sequence is TGTGCCAGCAGTTACTCTTTATGGACAGCGAACACCGGGGAGCTGTTTTTT.